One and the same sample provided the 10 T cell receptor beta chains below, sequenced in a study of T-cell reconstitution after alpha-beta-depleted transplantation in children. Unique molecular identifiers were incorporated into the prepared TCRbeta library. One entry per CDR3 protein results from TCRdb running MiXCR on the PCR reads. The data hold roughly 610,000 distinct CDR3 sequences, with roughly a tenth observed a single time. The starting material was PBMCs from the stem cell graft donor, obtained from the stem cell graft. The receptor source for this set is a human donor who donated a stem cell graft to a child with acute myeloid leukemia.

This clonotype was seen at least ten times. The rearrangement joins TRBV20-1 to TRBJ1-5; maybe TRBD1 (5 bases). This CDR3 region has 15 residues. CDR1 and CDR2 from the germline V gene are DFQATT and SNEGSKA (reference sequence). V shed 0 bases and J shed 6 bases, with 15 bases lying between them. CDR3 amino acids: CSARDPGTGGQPQHF. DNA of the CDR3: TGCAGTGCTAGAGACCCCGGGACGGGGGGTCAGCCCCAGCATTTT.

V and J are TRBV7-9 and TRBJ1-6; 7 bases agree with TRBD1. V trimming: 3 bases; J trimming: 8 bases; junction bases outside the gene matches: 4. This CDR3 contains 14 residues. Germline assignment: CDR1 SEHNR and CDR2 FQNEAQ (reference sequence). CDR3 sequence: CASSFGTEYSPLHF. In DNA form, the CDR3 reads TGTGCCAGCAGCTTCGGGACAGAATATTCACCCCTCCACTTT.

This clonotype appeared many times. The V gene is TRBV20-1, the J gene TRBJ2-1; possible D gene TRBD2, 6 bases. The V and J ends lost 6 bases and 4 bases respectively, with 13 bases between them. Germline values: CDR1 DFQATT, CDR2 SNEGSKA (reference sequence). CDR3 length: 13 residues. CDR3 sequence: CSAPYRGYNEQFF. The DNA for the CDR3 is TGCAGTGCACCATACCGGGGGTACAATGAGCAGTTCTTC.

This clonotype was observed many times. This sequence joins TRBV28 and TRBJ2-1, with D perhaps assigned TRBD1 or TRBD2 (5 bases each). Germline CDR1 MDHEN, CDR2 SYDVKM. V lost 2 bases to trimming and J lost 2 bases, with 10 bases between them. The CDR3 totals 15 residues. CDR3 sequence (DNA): TGTGCCAGCAGTTTAAGGACGGGGCCCTACAATGAGCAGTTCTTC. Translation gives CASSLRTGPYNEQFF.

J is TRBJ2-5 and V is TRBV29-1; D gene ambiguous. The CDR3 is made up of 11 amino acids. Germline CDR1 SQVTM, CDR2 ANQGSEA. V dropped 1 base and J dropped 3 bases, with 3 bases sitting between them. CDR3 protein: CSVEGEETQYF. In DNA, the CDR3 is TGCAGCGTTGAAGGGGAAGAGACCCAGTACTTC.

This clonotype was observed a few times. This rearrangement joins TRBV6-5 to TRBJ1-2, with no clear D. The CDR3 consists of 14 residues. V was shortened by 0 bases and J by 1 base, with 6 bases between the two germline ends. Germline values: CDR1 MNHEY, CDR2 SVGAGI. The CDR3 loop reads CASSYSSSNYGYTF. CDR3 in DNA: TGTGCCAGCAGTTACTCGAGCAGTAACTATGGCTACACCTTC.

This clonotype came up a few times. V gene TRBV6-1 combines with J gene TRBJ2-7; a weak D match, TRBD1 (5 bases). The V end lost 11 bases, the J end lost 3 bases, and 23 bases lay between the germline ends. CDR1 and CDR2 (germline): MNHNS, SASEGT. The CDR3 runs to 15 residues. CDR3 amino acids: CAARPEAGWYYEQYF. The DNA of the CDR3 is TGTGCCGCCAGACCCGAGGCAGGGTGGTACTACGAGCAGTACTTC.

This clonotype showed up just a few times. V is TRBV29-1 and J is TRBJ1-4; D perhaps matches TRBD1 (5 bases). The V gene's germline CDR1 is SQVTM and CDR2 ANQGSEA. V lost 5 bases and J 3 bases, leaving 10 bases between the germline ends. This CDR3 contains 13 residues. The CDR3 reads CSVLRVSNEKLFF. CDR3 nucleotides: TGCAGCGTTCTCAGGGTGTCTAATGAAAAACTGTTTTTT.

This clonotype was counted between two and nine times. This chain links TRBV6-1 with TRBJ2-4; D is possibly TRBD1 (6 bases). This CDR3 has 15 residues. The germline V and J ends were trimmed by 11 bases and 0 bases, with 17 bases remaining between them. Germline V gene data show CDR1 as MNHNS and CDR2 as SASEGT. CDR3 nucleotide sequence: TGTGCCCACAGGGACCTGATTGGAGCCAAAAACATTCAGTACTTC. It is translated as CAHRDLIGAKNIQYF.

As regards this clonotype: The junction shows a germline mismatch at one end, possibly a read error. CDR3 in DNA: TGCAGTGCTAGAGATCTGAGAGAACAGAACTTC. Translation gives CSARDLREQNF. This chain uses TRBV20-1 with TRBJ2-5; D is uncertain. The germline V gene has CDR1 DFQATT and CDR2 SNEGSKA (reference sequence). This CDR3 is 11 amino acids long.